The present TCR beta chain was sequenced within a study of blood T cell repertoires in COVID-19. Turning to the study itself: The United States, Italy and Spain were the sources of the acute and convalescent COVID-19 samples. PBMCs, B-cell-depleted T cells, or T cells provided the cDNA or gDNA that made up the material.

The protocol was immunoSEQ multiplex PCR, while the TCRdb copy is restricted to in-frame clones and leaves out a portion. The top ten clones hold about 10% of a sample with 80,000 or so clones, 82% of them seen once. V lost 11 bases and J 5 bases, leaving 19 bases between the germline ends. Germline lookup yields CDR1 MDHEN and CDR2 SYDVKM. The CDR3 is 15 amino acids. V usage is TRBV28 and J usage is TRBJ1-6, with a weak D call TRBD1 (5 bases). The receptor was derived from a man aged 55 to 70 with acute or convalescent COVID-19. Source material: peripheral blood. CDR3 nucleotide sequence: TGTGCCGCAAAGCCCCGGACACCAAATAATTCACCCCTCCACTTT. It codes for CAAKPRTPNNSPLHF.